The source of this T cell receptor beta chain is a study of T cell responses to AZD1222 COVID-19 vaccine. The repertoire was sequenced with immunoSEQ multiplex PCR; TCRdb's copy has only in-frame clones and lacks some. The table lists 100,000 to 150,000 clones, around 85% of them singletons. As to this clone: Its antigen is still unknown.

This CDR3 contains 15 residues. Germline CDR1 reads MNHNY; CDR2 reads SVGAGI (reference sequence). V trimming: 4 bases; J trimming: 3 bases; junction bases outside the gene matches: 6. The study's findings and limits: Spike-specific TCR breadth and depth grew following two AZD1222 doses.

The TCR sequence derives from an adult who received the AZD1222 COVID-19 vaccine. The chain is built from TRBV6-6 and TRBJ1-3, with 7 bases lining up with TRBD1. The specimen was peripheral blood, collected 28 days after the second AZD1222 dose. This CDR3 reads CASSSRGLGGNTIYF. CDR3 bases: TGTGCCAGCAGTTCAAGGGGGCTGGGTGGAAACACCATATATTTT.